This entry describes one TCR beta chain. This clonotype appeared many times. Its target antigen remains unknown. Base qualities are not recorded, but no much larger clone differs from it by a single base. The label giving this sample's treatment or condition can be read as: live attenuated yellow fever vaccine strain. A standard Ficoll-Paque protocol was used to isolate PBMCs from peripheral blood. CD4 and CD8 T-cell fractions were isolated with Dynabeads CD4 and CD8 positive selection kits. RNA was extracted with TriZol from bulk PBMCs, CD4 and CD8 fractions, and dextramer-positive and dextramer-negative fractions. Relative to germline, V is 4 bases shorter and J is 0 bases shorter, with 7 bases between their ends. Measured from the cysteine to the phenylalanine, the CDR3 is 13 residues long. Solely the CDR3 DNA is kept, with 39 bases framed from the first base. Per the germline V gene, SGHTA is the CDR1 and FQGNSA is the CDR2.

This specimen belongs to a study of T cells after yellow fever vaccination (dated by TCRdb to between 2018 and 2021). Turning to the overall study: The SMART-Seq v4 Ultra Low Input RNA kit was used to prepare libraries from fractions with low cell numbers. To follow T-cell clones before and after both primary and booster YFV17D yellow fever vaccination, bulk TCR alpha and beta repertoires underwent longitudinal sequencing. Blood was collected at multiple timepoints before and after primary and secondary immunization, and bulk PBMC replicates and cell subsets were isolated. Two healthy male donors, one aged 18 to 30 and one aged 30 to 40 years, were included in the cohort.

Broad study findings and their caveats: Because abundant contaminating clonotypes from the bulk population could be contained in FACS-sorted repertoires, computational filtering was required. Compared with the primary T-cell response, the secondary T-cell response was faster but weaker, reaching its peak on day 5 rather than on day 15. A small fraction of clonotypes appeared in both the CD4 and CD8 compartments, likely as a result of convergent recombination. Only a couple of donors were included in the study, so the extent to which the findings can be generalized is limited. Most clones expanded after primary vaccination (almost 98% of CD4 and around 88% of CD8) were re-detected after the booster, suggesting that broad memory maintenance occurred.

Synthesis of TCR cDNA relied on 5'RACE template switching, a step that introduced a universal primer site along with unique molecular identifiers. Priming for cDNA synthesis came from both the TCR alpha and TCR beta constant segments. Two PCR steps were used to amplify libraries, with sample barcodes and sequencing adapters being added in the second step. Sequencing of libraries was done on Illumina HiSeq 2500 (2x100 bp) or NovaSeq (2x150 bp). On the authors' methods: Reads were demultiplexed and collapsed into UMI consensus sequences with MIGEC, and V(D)J alignment was performed with MiXCR. Vaccine-responding clonotypes were identified with edgeR using replicate PBMC samples, with FDR below 0.01 and a log2 fold change above 5 up to day 15 being required. Each bulk clonotype was labeled CD4 or CD8 based on which sequenced repertoire, CD4 or CD8, contained the clonotype at higher abundance. The public reads were quality trimmed at Q25 with fastp and then assembled into clones with MiXCR by TCRdb, keeping productive beta chains. Identical CDR3 protein sequences are pooled into one entry, listed with their most common genes and DNA. TCRdb assigned the V and J calls; the authors' analysis was not used. The sample table shows some 160,000 distinct CDR3 sequences, and around 7.3% are seen once. 2.5% of the sample belongs to the ten largest clones.

This sample comprised CD4+ T cells sorted from PBMCs, obtained 5 to 6 days after the first yellow fever vaccination. The receptor was derived from a man in his late teens or twenties who received the YFV17D yellow fever vaccine. The receptor chain draws on TRBV7-2 and TRBJ2-7, with an unclear D gene assignment. At the DNA level, the sequence is TGTGCCAGCAGCTCCCAATCCTCCTACGAGCAGTACTTC. Its protein is CASSSQSSYEQYF.